What follows is one T cell receptor beta chain and its context. Its antigen is still unknown. The data originate from a study of Graves' ophthalmopathy and Graves' hyperthyroidism. On the study more broadly: There was a collection of peripheral blood at initial diagnosis, before any treatment.

RNA served as the template for amplifying TCR beta CDR3 regions. Investigators did first-round RT-PCR with HTBI primers, then second-round multiplex PCR. MiXCR, run by TCRdb on the multiplex PCR reads, gives a single entry per CDR3 protein. The sample includes about 14,000 distinct CDR3 sequences, approximately 53% seen only once; the top ten take around 45%. Moderate-to-severe activity, CAS ≥3, NOSPECS ≥4 and a duration under 3 months were seen in donors with ophthalmopathy. The CDR3 consists of 14 residues. V was shortened by 1 base and J by 6 bases, with 10 bases between the two germline ends. Germline CDR1 and CDR2: SEHNR and FQNEAQ (reference sequence). General study results and limits: Most expanded clonotypes in thyroid above 0.001 frequency also showed up in blood. Progression of ophthalmopathy was predicted by the model with 60% to 71% sensitivity and around 77% specificity.

The TCR comes from a woman aged 25 to 39 with Graves' ophthalmopathy. The V gene is TRBV7-9, the J gene TRBJ1-5, with D perhaps matching TRBD1 (5 bases). Sample: peripheral blood. The CDR3 here is CASSLGQGGQPQHF. CDR3 bases: TGTGCCAGCAGCTTAGGTCAGGGCGGTCAGCCCCAGCATTTT. Based on the CDR3 plus reference TRBV7-9 and TRBJ1-5, the full variable domain is DTGVSQNPRHKITKRGQNVTFRCDPISEHNRLYWYRQTLGQGPEFLTYFQNEAQLEKSRLLSDRFSAERPKGSFSTLEIQRTEQGDSAMYLCASSLGQGGQPQHFGDGTRLSIL.